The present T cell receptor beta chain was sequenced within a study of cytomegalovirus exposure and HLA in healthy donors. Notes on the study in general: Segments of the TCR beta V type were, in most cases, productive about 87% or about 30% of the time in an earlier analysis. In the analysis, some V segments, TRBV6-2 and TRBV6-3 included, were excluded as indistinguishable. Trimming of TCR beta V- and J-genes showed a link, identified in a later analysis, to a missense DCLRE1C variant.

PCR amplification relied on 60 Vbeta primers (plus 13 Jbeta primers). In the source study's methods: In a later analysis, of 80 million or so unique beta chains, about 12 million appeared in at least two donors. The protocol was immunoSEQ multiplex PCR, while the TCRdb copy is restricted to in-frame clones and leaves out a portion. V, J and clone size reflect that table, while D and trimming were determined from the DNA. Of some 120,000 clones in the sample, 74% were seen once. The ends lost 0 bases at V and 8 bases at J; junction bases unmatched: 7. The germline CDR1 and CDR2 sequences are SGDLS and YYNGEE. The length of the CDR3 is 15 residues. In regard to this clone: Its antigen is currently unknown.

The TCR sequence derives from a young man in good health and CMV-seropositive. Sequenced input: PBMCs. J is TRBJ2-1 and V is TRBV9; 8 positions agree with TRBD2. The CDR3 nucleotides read TGTGCCAGCAGCGTAGAGGGACTAGTGGGGGATGAGCAGTTCTTC. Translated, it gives CASSVEGLVGDEQFF.